These 5 T cell receptor beta chains were all obtained from the same sample, sequenced in a study of T cell repertoires in cytomegalovirus infection. TCRdb re-called the reads through MiXCR, storing one row per CDR3 protein. The table has fewer than 350,000 distinct CDR3 sequences, 25% to 30% seen once. No antigens are known for them. Sequenced here: cultured PBMCs, sampled from culture after CMV antigen stimulation. The source is a human donor in good health (CMV status not recorded). Some clones in this sample may be carry-over from other donors' samples.

V is TRBV10-3 and J is TRBJ2-3; D gene unclear. From germline, CDR1 is ENHRY and CDR2 SYGVKD. Trimming shortened V by 0 bases and J by 5 bases, and 3 bases separated the two germline ends. There are 12 residues in the CDR3. CDR3 loop: CAISESRDTQYF. The CDR3 coding sequence is TGTGCCATCAGTGAGTCGCGAGATACGCAGTATTTT.

The table lists this clonotype with a few counts. The chain uses TRBV6-1 and TRBJ2-5; maybe TRBD2 (5 bases). The CDR3 loop spans 15 amino acids. The V gene's germline CDR1 is MNHNS and CDR2 SASEGT. Trimming left V 4 bases short and J 4 bases short, with 16 bases between. CDR3 protein: CASSAVAMGRETQYF. Here the CDR3 DNA reads TGTGCCAGCAGTGCCGTGGCTATGGGGAGAGAGACCCAGTACTTC.

This clonotype has only a few counts. The chain couples TRBV7-3 to TRBJ1-1; 8 positions match TRBD1. Trimming cost V 2 bases and J 5 bases; bases outside gene matches: 7. CDR3 size: 15 residues. The germline V gene has CDR1 SGHTA and CDR2 FQGTGA. The CDR3 sequence is CASSLGQGVRTEAFF. DNA for the CDR3: TGTGCCAGCAGCTTAGGACAGGGTGTTCGGACTGAAGCTTTCTTT.

This clonotype appeared a few times. The V gene is TRBV25-1, the J gene TRBJ2-2; D is uncertain. Germline loops: CDR1 MGHDK, CDR2 SYGVNS. The CDR3 runs to 12 residues. V was shortened by 1 base and J by 6 bases, with 3 bases between the two germline ends. CDR3: CASSESPGELFF. CDR3 DNA sequence: TGTGCCAGCAGTGAATCCCCCGGGGAGCTGTTTTTT.

The chain links TRBV2 to TRBJ1-2; D not resolved. Germline V gene lookup returns CDR1 SNHLY and CDR2 FYNNEI. The V and J ends lost 5 bases and 0 bases respectively, with 10 bases between them. This CDR3 comprises 14 residues. Here the CDR3 DNA reads TGTGCCAGCAGTATTGGGGAAACTAACTATGGCTACACCTTC. As protein: CASSIGETNYGYTF.